This T cell receptor beta chain was documented in a study of T cell responses to AZD1222 COVID-19 vaccine (dated by TCRdb to the early 2020s). Looking at the study overall: AZD1222 recipients given second doses at about 4 weeks or at about 12 weeks were pooled, since spike-specific TCR depth and breadth were not found to differ between the two schedules. A total of 230 to 250 trial participants underwent TCR sequencing, of whom approximately 200 had received two doses of AZD1222 and some 26 had received two doses of the MenACWY control vaccine. Trial participants were enrolled by age into 18-55, 56-69 and 70-plus year subgroups, with around 150, 28 and 57 TCR-sequenced participants respectively. The paper as a whole reports these results and caveats: Conclusions about previously exposed vaccinees are limited because only five to seven AZD1222 recipients were SARS-CoV-2 seropositive at baseline. Nearly half of unique spike-specific TCRs reportedly recognized epitopes outside regions mutated in the B.1.351 and B.1.1.7 variants. The 56-69-year group was small, and its depth increase did not reach significance, likely because of low power. Because no day 14 peak-response samples were available, the repertoires could be characterized only after the peak T cell response. Participants were mostly white British, with more females than males. The authors suggested clonal diversity may have been underestimated. Vaccine-associated CD4 TCRs spanned the whole spike protein, with dominant responses in regions 160-218 and 743-854. After two AZD1222 doses, both the breadth and the depth of spike-specific TCRs were significantly higher than at day 0 and than in MenACWY recipients.

From a lookup of the germline V gene, CDR1 and CDR2 are SGHRS and YFSETQ. Including cysteine and phenylalanine, the CDR3 has 13 amino acids. Just the 39-base CDR3 DNA is kept, in frame starting at base 1. The germline V and J ends show losses of 4 bases and 9 bases respectively, and no gene match explains 4 bases of the junction. The time point label, read with the paper, signifies: baseline before first vaccination. The vaccinee samples were drawn from two UK trials, COV001 and COV002, one of which was a single-blind randomized controlled phase 2/3 trial testing AZD1222 (ChAdOx1 nCoV-19) in healthy adults. Trial participant PBMC samples were collected at day 0 and day 28 after the second dose for TCRbeta chain sequencing. The CDR3 regions of human TCRbeta chains were analyzed by immunosequencing. The study's processing was this. Repertoire TCRs were checked for matches against a reference library of SARS-CoV-2-specific TCRs that had been generated using the MIRA antigen-specificity platform. Breadth was defined as the fraction of unique TCRs that were SARS-CoV-2-associated, and depth was defined as the fraction of total T cells that were SARS-CoV-2-associated. Using the MIRA data, each spike-specific TCR was assigned both to the spike region to which the TCR was reactive and to a CD4 or CD8 class. Log10-transformed breadth and depth values were compared by one-way ANOVA with Sidak's multiple comparisons tests. The clones in this table, taken by TCRdb from immuneACCESS, are in-frame only. Not every clone is retained; where verified, under half of the shortfall comes from an unresolved V gene, and the cause of the rest is unknown. That table is the source of V, J and clone size, and D and trimming were worked out from the DNA. The sample contains tens of thousands of clones, less than 85% of them found a single time. The ten largest clones take up roughly 27% of the sample.

A single count supports this clone. No antigen is known for it. The sample holds no much larger clone one base away, and base qualities are not on file. The sequence was obtained from an adult in good health. The rearrangement combines TRBV5-1 with TRBJ2-6, and TRBD1 matches 7 of the central bases. This material consisted of peripheral blood, taken on day 0 of AZD1222 vaccination. The nucleotides are TGCGCCAGCAGCCAGACAGGGAACAACGTCCTGACTTTC. It codes for CASSQTGNNVLTF.